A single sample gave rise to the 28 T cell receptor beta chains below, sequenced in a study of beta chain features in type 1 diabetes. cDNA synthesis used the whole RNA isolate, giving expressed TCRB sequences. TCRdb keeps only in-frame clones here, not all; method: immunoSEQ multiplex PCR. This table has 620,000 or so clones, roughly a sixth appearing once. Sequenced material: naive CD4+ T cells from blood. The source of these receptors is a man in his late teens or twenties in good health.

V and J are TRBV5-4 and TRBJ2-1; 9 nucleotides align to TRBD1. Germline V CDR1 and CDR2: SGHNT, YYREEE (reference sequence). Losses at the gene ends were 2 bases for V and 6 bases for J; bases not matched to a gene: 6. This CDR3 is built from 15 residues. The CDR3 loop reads CASSLGGQGPNEQFF. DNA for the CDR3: TGTGCCAGCAGCTTAGGGGGACAGGGTCCCAATGAGCAGTTCTTC.

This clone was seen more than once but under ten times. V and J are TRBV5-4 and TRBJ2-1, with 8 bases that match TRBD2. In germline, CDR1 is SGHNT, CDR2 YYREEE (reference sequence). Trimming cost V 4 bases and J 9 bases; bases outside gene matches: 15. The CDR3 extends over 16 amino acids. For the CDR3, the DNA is TGTGCCAGCAGCGCCGGAGCCAGCGGGAGCGTGGGTGAGCAGTTCTTC. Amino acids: CASSAGASGSVGEQFF. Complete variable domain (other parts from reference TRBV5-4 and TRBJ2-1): ETGVTQSPTHLIKTRGQQVTLRCSSQSGHNTVSWYQQALGQGPQFIFQYYREEENGRGNFPPRFSGLQFPNYSSELNVNALELDDSALYLCASSAGASGSVGEQFFGPGTRLTVL.

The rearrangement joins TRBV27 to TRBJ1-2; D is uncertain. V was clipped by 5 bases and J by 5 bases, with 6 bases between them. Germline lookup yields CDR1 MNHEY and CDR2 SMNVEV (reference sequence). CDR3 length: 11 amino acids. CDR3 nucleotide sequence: TGTGCCAGCAGTCCCGGGTATGGCTACACCTTC. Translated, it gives CASSPGYGYTF.

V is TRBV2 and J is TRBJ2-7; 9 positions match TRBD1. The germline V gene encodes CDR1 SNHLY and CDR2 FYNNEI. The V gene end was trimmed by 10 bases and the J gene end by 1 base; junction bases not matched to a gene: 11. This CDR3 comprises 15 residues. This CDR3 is CATRRGQGRSYEQYF. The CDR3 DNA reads TGTGCCACCAGGAGGGGACAGGGACGATCCTACGAGCAGTACTTC.

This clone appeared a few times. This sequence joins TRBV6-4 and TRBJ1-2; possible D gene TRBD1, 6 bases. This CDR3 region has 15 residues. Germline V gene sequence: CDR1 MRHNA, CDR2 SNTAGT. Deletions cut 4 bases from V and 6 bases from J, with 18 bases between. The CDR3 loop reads CASSGSTGPGHGYTF. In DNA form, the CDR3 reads TGTGCCAGCAGTGGGTCGACAGGACCCGGTCATGGCTACACCTTC.

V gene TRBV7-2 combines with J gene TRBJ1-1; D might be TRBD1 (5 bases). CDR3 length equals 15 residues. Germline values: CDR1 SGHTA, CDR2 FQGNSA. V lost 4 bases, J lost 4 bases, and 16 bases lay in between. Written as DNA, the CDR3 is TGTGCCAGCAGCTCAACTTCCCAGGGAGGCACTGAAGCTTTCTTT. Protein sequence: CASSSTSQGGTEAFF.

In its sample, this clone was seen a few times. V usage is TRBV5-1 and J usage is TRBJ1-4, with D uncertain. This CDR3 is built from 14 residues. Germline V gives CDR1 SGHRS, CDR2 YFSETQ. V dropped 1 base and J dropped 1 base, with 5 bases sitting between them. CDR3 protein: CASSLHGTNEKLFF. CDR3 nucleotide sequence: TGCGCCAGCAGCTTGCACGGAACTAATGAAAAACTGTTTTTT.

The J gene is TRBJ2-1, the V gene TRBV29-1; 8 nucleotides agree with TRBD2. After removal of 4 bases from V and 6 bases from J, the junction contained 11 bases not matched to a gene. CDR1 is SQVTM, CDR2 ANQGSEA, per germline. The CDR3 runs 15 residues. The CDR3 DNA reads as TGCAGCGTTGGGTTATCAAGCGGGAGTATCAATGAGCAGTTCTTC. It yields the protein CSVGLSSGSINEQFF.

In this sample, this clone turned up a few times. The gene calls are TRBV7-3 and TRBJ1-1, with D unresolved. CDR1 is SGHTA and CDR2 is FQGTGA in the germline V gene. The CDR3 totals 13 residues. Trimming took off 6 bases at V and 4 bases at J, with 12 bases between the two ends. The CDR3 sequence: CASRSRGSTEAFF. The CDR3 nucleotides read TGTGCCAGCAGGTCCCGGGGTAGCACTGAAGCTTTCTTT.

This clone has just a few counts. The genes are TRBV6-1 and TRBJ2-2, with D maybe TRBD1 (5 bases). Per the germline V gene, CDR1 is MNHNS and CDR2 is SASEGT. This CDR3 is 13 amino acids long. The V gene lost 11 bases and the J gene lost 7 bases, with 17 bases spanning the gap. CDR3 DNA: TGTGCCGCCGTTACCAGGGTGGACGGGGAGCTGTTTTTT. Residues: CAAVTRVDGELFF.

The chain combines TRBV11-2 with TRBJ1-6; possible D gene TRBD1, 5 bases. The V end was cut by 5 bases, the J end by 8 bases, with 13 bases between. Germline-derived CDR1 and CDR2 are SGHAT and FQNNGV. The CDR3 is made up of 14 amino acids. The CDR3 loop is CASSRVGGDSPLHF. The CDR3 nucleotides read TGTGCCAGCAGCCGCGTGGGGGGTGATTCACCCCTCCACTTT. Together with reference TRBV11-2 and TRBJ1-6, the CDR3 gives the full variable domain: EAGVAQSPRYKIIEKRQSVAFWCNPISGHATLYWYQQILGQGPKLLIQFQNNGVVDDSQLPKDRFSAERLKGVDSTLKIQPAKLEDSAVYLCASSRVGGDSPLHFGNGTRLTVT.

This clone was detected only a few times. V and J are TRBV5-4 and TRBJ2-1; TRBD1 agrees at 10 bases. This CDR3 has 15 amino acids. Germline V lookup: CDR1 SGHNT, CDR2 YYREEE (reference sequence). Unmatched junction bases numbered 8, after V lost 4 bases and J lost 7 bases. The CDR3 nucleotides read TGTGCCAGCAGCAAGGGACAGGGGCTCAGGAATGAGCAGTTCTTC. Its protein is CASSKGQGLRNEQFF.

Here the CDR3 reads CATSRATGSGNTIYF. In DNA form, the CDR3 reads TGTGCCACCAGCAGAGCGACAGGTTCTGGAAACACCATATATTTT. This rearrangement joins TRBV15 to TRBJ1-3; weak D call: TRBD1 (6 bases). Looked up from germline, CDR1 is LNHNV and CDR2 is YYDKDF (reference sequence). Trimming pared 1 base from V and 1 base from J, leaving 8 bases between. The CDR3 covers 15 residues.

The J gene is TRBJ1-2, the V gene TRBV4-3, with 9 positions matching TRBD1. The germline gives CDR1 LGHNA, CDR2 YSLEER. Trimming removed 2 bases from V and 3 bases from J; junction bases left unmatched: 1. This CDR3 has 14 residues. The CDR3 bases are TGCGCCAGCAGCCAAAGGACAGGGGACTATGGCTACACCTTC. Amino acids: CASSQRTGDYGYTF.

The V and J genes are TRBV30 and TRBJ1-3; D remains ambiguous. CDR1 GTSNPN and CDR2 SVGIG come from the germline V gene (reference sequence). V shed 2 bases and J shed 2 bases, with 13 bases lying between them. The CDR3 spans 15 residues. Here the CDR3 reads CAWSTEHGAGNTIYF. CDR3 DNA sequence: TGTGCCTGGAGTACCGAACACGGGGCTGGAAACACCATATATTTT.

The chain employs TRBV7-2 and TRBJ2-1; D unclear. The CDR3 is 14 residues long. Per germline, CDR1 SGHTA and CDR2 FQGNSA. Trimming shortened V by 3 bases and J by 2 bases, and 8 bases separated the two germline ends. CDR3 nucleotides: TGTGCCAGCAGCTTGGACGGACCCTACAATGAGCAGTTCTTC. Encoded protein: CASSLDGPYNEQFF.

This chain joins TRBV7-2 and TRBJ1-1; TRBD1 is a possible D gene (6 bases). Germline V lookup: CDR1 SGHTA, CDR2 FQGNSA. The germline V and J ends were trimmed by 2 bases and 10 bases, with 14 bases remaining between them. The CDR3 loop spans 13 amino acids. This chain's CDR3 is CASSLIRGGGAFF. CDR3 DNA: TGTGCCAGCAGCTTAATCAGGGGAGGAGGAGCTTTCTTT.

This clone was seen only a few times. The CDR3 DNA reads TGTGCCAGCAGTGAGAAACAGGGTCCTCTAACCCAGTACTTC. Amino acids: CASSEKQGPLTQYF. This sequence joins TRBV6-1 and TRBJ2-5, with a tentative D call TRBD1 (6 bases). With 3 bases removed from V and 8 bases from J, the gap between germline ends came to 16 bases. CDR3 length equals 14 residues. CDR1 MNHNS and CDR2 SASEGT come from the germline V gene.

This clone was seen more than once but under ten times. The CDR3 is CASSYEWGGYEQYF. CDR3 sequence (DNA): TGTGCCAGCAGTTACGAATGGGGGGGGTACGAGCAGTACTTC. V gene TRBV6-5 combines with J gene TRBJ2-7; 7 bases are shared with TRBD2. The CDR3 spans 14 residues. J gave up 4 bases and V 2 bases, and 5 bases lay outside the gene matches. Germline values: CDR1 MNHEY, CDR2 SVGAGI.

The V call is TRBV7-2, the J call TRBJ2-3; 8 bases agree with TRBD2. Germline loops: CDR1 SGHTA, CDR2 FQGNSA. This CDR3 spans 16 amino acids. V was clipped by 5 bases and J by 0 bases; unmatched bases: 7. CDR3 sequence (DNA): TGTGCCAGCAGCCGTAGCGGGGCCACTAGCACAGATACGCAGTATTTT. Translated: CASSRSGATSTDTQYF.

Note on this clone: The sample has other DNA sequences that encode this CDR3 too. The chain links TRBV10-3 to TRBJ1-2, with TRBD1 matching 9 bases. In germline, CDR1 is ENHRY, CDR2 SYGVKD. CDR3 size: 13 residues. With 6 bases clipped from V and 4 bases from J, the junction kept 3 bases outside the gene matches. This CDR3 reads CAISEDRGYGYTF. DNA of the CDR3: TGTGCCATCAGCGAGGACAGGGGCTATGGCTACACCTTC.

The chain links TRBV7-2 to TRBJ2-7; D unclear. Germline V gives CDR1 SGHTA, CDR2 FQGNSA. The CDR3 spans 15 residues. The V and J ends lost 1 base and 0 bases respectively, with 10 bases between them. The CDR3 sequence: CASSLELSLSYEQYF. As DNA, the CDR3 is TGTGCCAGCAGCTTAGAATTGAGCCTCTCCTACGAGCAGTACTTC.

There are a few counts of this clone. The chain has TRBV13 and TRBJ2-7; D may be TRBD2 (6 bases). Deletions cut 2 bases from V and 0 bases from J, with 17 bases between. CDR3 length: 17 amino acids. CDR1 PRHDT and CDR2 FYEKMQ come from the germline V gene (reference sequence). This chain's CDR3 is CASSLIAIGGSSYEQYF. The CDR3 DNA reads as TGTGCCAGCAGCTTAATCGCCATTGGGGGGAGCTCCTACGAGCAGTACTTC.

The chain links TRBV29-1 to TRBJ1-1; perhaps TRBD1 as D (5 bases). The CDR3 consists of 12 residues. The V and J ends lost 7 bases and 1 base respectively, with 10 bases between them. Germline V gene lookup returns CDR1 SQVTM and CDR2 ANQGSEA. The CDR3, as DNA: TGCAGCGGAGATACAGGGAACACTGAAGCTTTCTTT. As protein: CSGDTGNTEAFF. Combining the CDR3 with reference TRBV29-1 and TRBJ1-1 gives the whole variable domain SAVISQKPSRDICQRGTSLTIQCQVDSQVTMMFWYRQQPGQSLTLIATANQGSEATYESGFVIDKFPISRPNLTFSTLTVSNMSPEDSSIYLCSGDTGNTEAFFGQGTRLTVV.

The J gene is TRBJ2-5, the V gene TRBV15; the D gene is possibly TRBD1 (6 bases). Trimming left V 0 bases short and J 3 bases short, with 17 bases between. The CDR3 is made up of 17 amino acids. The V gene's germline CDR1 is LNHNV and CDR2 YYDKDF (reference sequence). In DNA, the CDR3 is TGTGCCACCAGCAGAGAAGGAGGAAGGGGGATAAAAGAGACCCAGTACTTC. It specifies CATSREGGRGIKETQYF.

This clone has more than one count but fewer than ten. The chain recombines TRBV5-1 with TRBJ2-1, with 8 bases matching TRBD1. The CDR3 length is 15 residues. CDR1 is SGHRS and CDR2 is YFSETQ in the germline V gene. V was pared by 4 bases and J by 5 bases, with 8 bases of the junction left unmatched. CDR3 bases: TGCGCCAGCAGCCGAGGACAGGGTGGAAACAATGAGCAGTTCTTC. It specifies CASSRGQGGNNEQFF.

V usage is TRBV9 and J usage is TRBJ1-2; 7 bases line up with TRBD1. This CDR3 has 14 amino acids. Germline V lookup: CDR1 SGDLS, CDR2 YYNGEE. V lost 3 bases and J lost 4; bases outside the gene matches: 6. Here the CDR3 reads CASSGGTASYGYTF. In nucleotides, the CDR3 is TGTGCCAGCAGCGGAGGGACAGCCTCCTATGGCTACACCTTC.

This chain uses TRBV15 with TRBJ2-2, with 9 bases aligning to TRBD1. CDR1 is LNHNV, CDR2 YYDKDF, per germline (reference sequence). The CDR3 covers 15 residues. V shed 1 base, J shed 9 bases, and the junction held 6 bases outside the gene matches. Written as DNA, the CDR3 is TGTGCCACCAGCAGAGGTCCACAGGGGGCGCGGGAGCTGTTTTTT. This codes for CATSRGPQGARELFF.